The 10 T cell receptor beta chains in this list originate from one sample, sequenced in a study of CD8 T cells in Susac syndrome. Random hexamers primed reverse transcription of about 0.5 to 1 ug RNA. TCRdb redid the calling of the immunoSEQ multiplex PCR reads with MiXCR, one entry per CDR3 protein. The table has approximately 210,000 distinct CDR3 sequences, approximately 94% seen once; the top ten hold 0.15% to 0.2%. The source material was CD4+ T cells from PBMCs. The receptors shown here come from a human donor with Susac syndrome.

Comment on this clonotype: One junction end disagrees with the germline gene, perhaps due to a read error. The rearrangement links TRBV29-1 to TRBJ2-7; the match to TRBD1 covers 8 bases. Germline assignment: CDR1 SQVTM and CDR2 ANQGSEA. CDR3 length: 14 residues. CDR3 residues: CSVERTGSSYKQYF. CDR3 DNA sequence: TGCAGCGTTGAGCGGACAGGGTCCTCCTACAAGCAGTACTTC.

The chain combines TRBV24-1 with TRBJ2-7; 7 nucleotides match TRBD1. V trimming: 3 bases; J trimming: 3 bases; junction bases outside the gene matches: 4. The CDR3 totals 14 residues. Germline V gene lookup returns CDR1 KGHDR and CDR2 SFDVKD. The CDR3 spells CATSDTDRSYEQYF. The CDR3 region has the DNA TGTGCCACCAGTGATACGGACAGGAGCTACGAGCAGTACTTC.

The chain uses TRBV29-1 and TRBJ2-1, with 9 bases matching TRBD1. Per germline, CDR1 SQVTM and CDR2 ANQGSEA. Losses at the gene ends were 8 bases for V and 8 bases for J; bases not matched to a gene: 7. The CDR3 runs 12 residues. The CDR3 loop reads CSSRQGGDEQFF. The CDR3 coding sequence is TGCAGCTCGAGACAGGGGGGGGATGAGCAGTTCTTC.

The chain has TRBV4-3 and TRBJ2-2, with D possibly being TRBD1 (5 bases). CDR1 and CDR2 (germline): LGHNA, YSLEER. The ends were cut back, 0 bases at V and 5 bases at J, with 16 bases in the middle. The CDR3 sequence is 17 residues long. Here the CDR3 reads CASSQDPTTRGTGELFF. The CDR3 DNA reads as TGCGCCAGCAGCCAAGACCCCACTACAAGGGGAACCGGGGAGCTGTTTTTT.

The V call is TRBV12-3 or TRBV12-4, the J call TRBJ1-1; 8 bases are a match to TRBD1. Trimming took 5 bases from V and 3 from J; bases not matched to a gene: 5. The CDR3 covers 14 residues. The chain's CDR3 is CASSPTGEDTEAFF. Written as DNA, the CDR3 is TGTGCCAGCAGTCCGACAGGGGAGGACACTGAAGCTTTCTTT.

J is TRBJ1-1 and V is TRBV20-1; D uncertain. Germline V gene data show CDR1 as DFQATT and CDR2 as SNEGSKA (reference sequence). This CDR3 spans 11 amino acids. V was clipped by 3 bases and J by 1 base, with 3 bases between them. The CDR3 is CSARKNTEAFF. As DNA, the CDR3 is TGCAGTGCTAGGAAGAACACTGAAGCTTTCTTT.

The gene calls are TRBV28 and TRBJ2-5; D possibly matches TRBD1 or TRBD2 (6 bases each). The CDR3 is 14 residues long. The ends were cut back, 6 bases at V and 5 bases at J, with 16 bases in the middle. Germline assignment: CDR1 MDHEN and CDR2 SYDVKM. CDR3 amino acids: CASSPGALQETQYF. The CDR3 DNA sequence: TGTGCCAGCAGCCCGGGGGCGTTGCAGGAGACCCAGTACTTC. Together with reference TRBV28 and TRBJ2-5, the CDR3 gives the full variable domain: DVKVTQSSRYLVKRTGEKVFLECVQDMDHENMFWYRQDPGLGLRLIYFSYDVKMKEKGDIPEGYSVSREKKERFSLILESASTNQTSMYLCASSPGALQETQYFGPGTRLLVL.

The J gene is TRBJ2-5, the V gene TRBV28; 11 nucleotides line up with TRBD2. V gave up 3 bases and J gave up 2 bases; unmatched junction bases: 2. CDR1 is MDHEN and CDR2 is SYDVKM in the germline V gene. There are 15 residues in the CDR3. The CDR3 bases are TGTGCCAGCAGTTTGGGACTAGCGGAACAAGAGACCCAGTACTTC. Translation: CASSLGLAEQETQYF.

V and J are TRBV6-2 or TRBV6-3 and TRBJ2-4, with D perhaps assigned TRBD1 or TRBD2 (5 bases each). The CDR3 extends over 12 amino acids. Trimming left V 7 bases short and J 7 bases short, with 11 bases between. Germline CDR1 reads MNHEY; CDR2 reads SVGEGT. The CDR3 coding sequence is TGTGCCAGCAAGCCTGAGGGGAACATTCAGTACTTC. This encodes CASKPEGNIQYF.

The rearrangement uses TRBV20-1 and TRBJ1-1, with TRBD1 matching over 9 bases. With V trimmed by 6 bases and J by 0 bases, 5 bases remained unmatched. Germline V gene data show CDR1 as DFQATT and CDR2 as SNEGSKA (reference sequence). The CDR3 totals 14 residues. Here the CDR3 reads CSADRGTMNTEAFF. In DNA, the CDR3 is TGCAGTGCCGACAGGGGGACTATGAACACTGAAGCTTTCTTT.